Below are 19 T cell receptor beta chains sequenced from a single sample in a study of shared clonotypes between healthy human individuals. Profiled with immunoSEQ multiplex PCR; TCRdb holds only in-frame clones, not every one. The repertoire has 2 million to 3 million clones, approximately 93% of them found once; the top ten carry 0.36%. What was sequenced was naive CD4+ T cells from PBMCs. As to subset: CD45RA+ positively selected. These receptors all come from a man aged 18 to 35 in good health. Some clones in this sample may be carry-over from other donors' samples.

This clone has a single count. The genes are TRBV5-4 and TRBJ2-1; 8 nucleotides agree with TRBD1. V lost 4 bases to trimming and J lost 6 bases; unmatched junction nucleotides: 9. The V gene's germline CDR1 is SGHNT and CDR2 YYREEE (reference sequence). CDR3 size: 15 residues. The CDR3 region is CASSRGGQGFNEQFF. The CDR3 coding sequence is TGTGCCAGCAGCCGGGGAGGACAGGGTTTCAATGAGCAGTTCTTC.

This chain uses TRBV6-1 with TRBJ1-2; D unresolved. Trimming took off 3 bases at V and 3 bases at J, with 14 bases between the two ends. This CDR3 contains 15 residues. Germline V gives CDR1 MNHNS, CDR2 SASEGT. Here the CDR3 reads CASSELLTLDYGYTF. CDR3 sequence (DNA): TGTGCCAGCAGTGAGTTGCTTACTTTAGACTATGGCTACACCTTC.

The genes are TRBV9 and TRBJ1-2, with D maybe TRBD1 (5 bases). Germline V lookup: CDR1 SGDLS, CDR2 YYNGEE. This CDR3 region has 14 residues. V was shortened by 4 bases and J by 2 bases, with 12 bases between the two germline ends. In DNA, the CDR3 is TGTGCCAGCAGCCTAATCGGGGCAAACTATGGCTACACCTTC. This sequence encodes CASSLIGANYGYTF.

V usage is TRBV5-4 and J usage is TRBJ1-2; D is perhaps TRBD1 (5 bases). The V end was cut by 2 bases, the J end by 7 bases, with 12 bases between. The CDR3 sequence is 13 residues long. Germline loops: CDR1 SGHNT, CDR2 YYREEE (reference sequence). CDR3 amino acids: CASSFGGDRGYTF. The CDR3 bases are TGTGCCAGCAGCTTCGGGGGGGATCGTGGCTACACCTTC.

The chain recombines TRBV25-1 with TRBJ2-3; no clear D. Trimming took 4 bases from V and 6 from J, leaving 11 bases between them. Germline CDR1 reads MGHDK; CDR2 reads SYGVNS. The CDR3 runs 13 residues. CDR3 bases: TGTGCCAGCAGTGCACCGGTGGTGGATACGCAGTATTTT. Encoded protein: CASSAPVVDTQYF.

The chain is built from TRBV11-2 and TRBJ2-3, with TRBD1 matching 12 bases. Germline CDR1 SGHAT, CDR2 FQNNGV. The CDR3 runs to 17 residues. V was pared by 4 bases and J by 4 bases, with 9 bases of the junction left unmatched. CDR3 coding DNA: TGTGCCAGCAGCTCAGTGTGGGACAGGGGGCAGGCAGATACGCAGTATTTT. Protein: CASSSVWDRGQADTQYF.

The chain recombines TRBV5-1 with TRBJ2-1, with a weak D call TRBD1 (5 bases). Germline lookup yields CDR1 SGHRS and CDR2 YFSETQ. The CDR3 consists of 13 residues. Trimming took off 4 bases at V and 10 bases at J, with 15 bases between the two ends. The CDR3 DNA sequence: TGCGCCAGCAGCCCAGGGAAGACTTGGGAGCAGTTCTTC. It is translated as CASSPGKTWEQFF.

The chain carries TRBV6-4 and TRBJ2-1, with 8 positions matching TRBD2. The germline gives CDR1 MRHNA, CDR2 SNTAGT. CDR3 length: 19 residues. J was trimmed by 4 bases and V by 8 bases; bases with no gene match: 22. The CDR3 DNA is TGTGCCAGCGGACCGAATCCAAGGTCAAGTACTAGCGGTTACAATGAGCAGTTCTTC. This encodes CASGPNPRSSTSGYNEQFF.

The chain recombines TRBV2 with TRBJ2-3; D is perhaps TRBD1 or TRBD2 (7 bases each). Germline V gene lookup returns CDR1 SNHLY and CDR2 FYNNEI. This CDR3 has 16 amino acids. Deletions cut 5 bases from V and 4 bases from J, with 19 bases between. CDR3 in amino acids: CASSWGGTVLSDTQYF. The CDR3 coding sequence is TGTGCCAGCAGTTGGGGAGGGACAGTCCTATCAGATACGCAGTATTTT.

This clone was picked up a small number of times. The identical CDR3 is also encoded by other nucleotide sequences in the sample. The chain employs TRBV5-1 and TRBJ2-3; D gene ambiguous. Trimming cost V 0 bases and J 2 bases, with 7 bases left between them. The CDR3 covers 14 residues. CDR1 and CDR2 from the germline V gene are SGHRS and YFSETQ. Here the CDR3 DNA reads TGCGCCAGCAGCTTGGGCTCGATCACAGATACGCAGTATTTT. This gives the protein CASSLGSITDTQYF.

The genes are TRBV6-5 and TRBJ1-2; the D gene is possibly TRBD1 (6 bases). Germline V gene data show CDR1 as MNHEY and CDR2 as SVGAGI. V shed 6 bases and J shed 2 bases, with 13 bases lying between them. This CDR3 comprises 14 residues. The CDR3 loop is CASRRGQRNYGYTF. CDR3 nucleotide sequence: TGTGCCAGCAGACGCGGACAGCGGAACTATGGCTACACCTTC.

V gene TRBV5-4 combines with J gene TRBJ1-2, with D unresolved. Trimming stripped 4 bases from V and 5 bases from J, with 21 bases between. Germline V gene sequence: CDR1 SGHNT, CDR2 YYREEE (reference sequence). The CDR3 spans 16 residues. CDR3 sequence reads: CASSQIMGRGGYGYTF. The DNA for the CDR3 is TGTGCCAGCAGCCAAATAATGGGCCGGGGAGGGTATGGCTACACCTTC.

The genes are TRBV5-4 and TRBJ2-3; no firm D call. The CDR3 contains 14 residues. Trimming left V 4 bases short and J 5 bases short, with 14 bases between. The V gene's germline CDR1 is SGHNT and CDR2 YYREEE (reference sequence). This chain's CDR3 is CASSQERLQDTQYF. Here the CDR3 DNA reads TGTGCCAGCAGCCAAGAACGGTTACAAGATACGCAGTATTTT.

The V and J genes are TRBV27 and TRBJ1-2, with 10 nucleotides matching TRBD1. Looked up from germline, CDR1 is MNHEY and CDR2 is SMNVEV (reference sequence). This CDR3 has 14 residues. Losses at the gene ends were 3 bases for V and 8 bases for J; bases not matched to a gene: 6. The CDR3 is CASSLRQGAGGYTF. The CDR3 coding sequence is TGTGCCAGCAGTTTGCGACAGGGGGCGGGAGGCTACACCTTC.

With regard to this clone: At one boundary the junction diverges from the germline segment, which might be a read error. The chain combines TRBV5-7 with TRBJ2-2; 12 bases match TRBD2. TRBV5-7 is an ORF for which the function is uncertain. CDR3 size: 16 residues. DNA of the CDR3: TGTGCCAGCGGCTTACGACTAGCGGGAGTGGCCGGGGAGCTGTTTTTT. Translating gives CASGLRLAGVAGELFF.

The genes are TRBV30 and TRBJ2-7, with D tentatively TRBD2 (5 bases). Trimming removed 1 base at V and 4 bases at J, with 5 bases between. The CDR3 runs to 11 residues. CDR1 GTSNPN and CDR2 SVGIG come from the germline V gene (reference sequence). The CDR3 loop is CAWSGLYEQYF. The DNA for the CDR3 is TGTGCCTGGAGTGGACTATACGAGCAGTACTTC.

This chain connects TRBV5-5 to TRBJ1-1, with D possibly matching TRBD1 (5 bases). With 0 bases removed from V and 1 base from J, the gap between germline ends came to 10 bases. The CDR3 consists of 15 residues. Looked up from germline, CDR1 is SGHKS and CDR2 is YYEKEE (reference sequence). CDR3 region: CASSLVAGWNTEAFF. CDR3 sequence (DNA): TGTGCCAGCAGCTTGGTTGCAGGGTGGAACACTGAAGCTTTCTTT.

This sequence joins TRBV4-1 and TRBJ2-1; 16 nucleotides line up with TRBD2. Germline CDR1 reads MGHRA; CDR2 reads YSYEKL. With 4 bases clipped from V and 8 bases from J, the junction kept 14 bases outside the gene matches. The CDR3 runs 19 residues. CDR3 DNA: TGCGCCAGCAGCCGGGACCCGGGACTAGCGGGAGGGCCTCGGGATGAGCAGTTCTTC. Translated, it gives CASSRDPGLAGGPRDEQFF.

This chain links TRBV5-6 with TRBJ1-3; no firm D call. The CDR3 has 18 residues. CDR1 and CDR2 from the germline V gene are SGHDT and YYEEEE. The V end was cut by 0 bases, the J end by 0 bases, with 16 bases between. CDR3 DNA: TGTGCCAGCAGCTTGGCCGCACGGGAAACATTCTCTGGAAACACCATATATTTT. This encodes CASSLAARETFSGNTIYF.